This entry lists 10 T cell receptor beta chains sequenced from one sample in a study of shared clonotypes between healthy human individuals. This table comes from immunoSEQ multiplex PCR, and its TCRdb copy is limited to in-frame clones, with some not included. The sample records roughly 2.2 million clones, 85% to 95% being singletons. The sequencing input was naive CD4+ T cells from PBMCs. Subset here: CD45RA+ positively selected. Every receptor here comes from a man aged 18-30 years in good health. Some clones in this sample may be carry-over from other donors' samples.

This chain joins TRBV10-3 and TRBJ1-6; 8 bases fit TRBD1. V trimming: 11 bases; J trimming: 13 bases; junction bases outside the gene matches: 16. The germline V gene encodes CDR1 ENHRY and CDR2 SYGVKD. The CDR3 runs 14 residues. The CDR3 DNA reads as TGTGCCTTAAGTCCGGGGACAGGCGCCTTTCCCCTCCACTTT. Translation: CALSPGTGAFPLHF.

This chain joins TRBV7-9 and TRBJ2-7; D may be TRBD2 (5 bases). Germline V CDR1 and CDR2: SEHNR, FQNEAQ (reference sequence). The V end was cut by 7 bases, the J end by 7 bases, with 11 bases between. The length of the CDR3 is 11 residues. CDR3 region: CASTLREEQYF. DNA for the CDR3: TGTGCCAGCACCCTTCGGGAAGAGCAGTACTTC.

V is TRBV6-1 and J is TRBJ1-1; D unresolved. CDR1 and CDR2 (germline): MNHNS, SASEGT. This CDR3 is built from 11 residues. The V gene lost 4 bases and the J gene lost 5 bases, with 5 bases spanning the gap. CDR3 nucleotide sequence: TGTGCCAGCAGTGTGGGGACTGAAGCTTTCTTT. Translation gives CASSVGTEAFF.

The rearrangement uses TRBV4-3 and TRBJ1-2; D perhaps matches TRBD1 (5 bases). Trimming pared 4 bases from V and 4 bases from J, leaving 22 bases between. The germline CDR1 and CDR2 sequences are LGHNA and YSLEER. The CDR3 sequence is 17 residues long. The CDR3 DNA sequence: TGCGCCAGCAGCCCCCGCGGGGGAGGACCGGCAACCTATGGCTACACCTTC. Its translation: CASSPRGGGPATYGYTF.

The table lists this clone with a count of one. The gene calls are TRBV28 and TRBJ1-3; 9 positions match TRBD1. The germline V gene encodes CDR1 MDHEN and CDR2 SYDVKM. The junction had 4 bases not matched to a gene; V was cut back by 8 bases and J by 5 bases. The CDR3 consists of 13 residues. The CDR3 coding sequence is TGTGCCAGCGGAACAGGGGGCCGAAACACCATATATTTT. Protein product: CASGTGGRNTIYF.

V usage is TRBV18 and J usage is TRBJ2-7; 16 nucleotides agree with TRBD2. The length of the CDR3 is 15 residues. The germline V gene encodes CDR1 KGHSH and CDR2 LQKENI. V lost 4 bases, J lost 4 bases, and 1 base stayed unmatched. DNA for the CDR3: TGTGCCAGCTCACTGGGACTAGCGGGAGGGTACGAGCAGTACTTC. Amino acids: CASSLGLAGGYEQYF.

This rearrangement joins TRBV29-1 to TRBJ1-3; D is uncertain. The CDR3 sequence is 12 residues long. Germline V gives CDR1 SQVTM, CDR2 ANQGSEA. V lost 0 bases to trimming and J lost 3 bases, with 3 bases between them. The CDR3 DNA reads TGCAGCGTTGAAGATTATGGAAACACCATATATTTT. Encoded protein: CSVEDYGNTIYF.

The J gene is TRBJ2-1, the V gene TRBV2; no clear D. The V and J ends lost 4 bases and 7 bases respectively, with 11 bases between them. CDR3 length equals 13 residues. CDR1 is SNHLY, CDR2 FYNNEI, per germline. The CDR3 DNA reads as TGTGCCAGCAGTGTTGGCAGGATAAATGAGCAGTTCTTC. Protein product: CASSVGRINEQFF. Based on the CDR3 plus reference TRBV2 and TRBJ2-1, the full variable domain is EPEVTQTPSHQVTQMGQEVILRCVPISNHLYFYWYRQILGQKVEFLVSFYNNEISEKSEIFDDQFSVERPDGSNFTLKIRSTKLEDSAMYFCASSVGRINEQFFGPGTRLTVL.

The chain uses TRBV5-4 and TRBJ1-5, with TRBD1 matching 7 bases. The length of the CDR3 is 15 residues. Trimming took 0 bases from V and 9 from J; bases not matched to a gene: 9. Looked up from germline, CDR1 is SGHNT and CDR2 is YYREEE (reference sequence). In nucleotides, the CDR3 is TGTGCCAGCAGCTTGGGAGGGGGCGAGGAATGGCCCCAGCATTTT. Translation: CASSLGGGEEWPQHF.

This clone has just one count. The chain carries TRBV30 and TRBJ2-5; 7 bases are shared with TRBD1. Losses at the gene ends were 1 base for V and 6 bases for J; bases not matched to a gene: 5. The V gene's germline CDR1 is GTSNPN and CDR2 SVGIG (reference sequence). The CDR3 length is 13 residues. CDR3 amino acids: CAWSAGTVKTQYF. The CDR3, as DNA: TGTGCCTGGAGTGCCGGGACAGTGAAGACCCAGTACTTC. Drawing the rest from reference TRBV30 and TRBJ2-5, the complete variable domain is SQTIHQWPATLVQPVGSPLSLECTVEGTSNPNLYWYRQAAGRGLQLLFYSVGIGQISSEVPQNLSASRPQDRQFILSSKKLLLSDSGFYLCAWSAGTVKTQYFGPGTRLLVL.